Shown below are 27 T cell receptor beta chains from a single sample sequenced in a study of tumor-infiltrating lymphocytes in primary liver carcinoma. TCR beta cDNA was reverse-transcribed from 500 to 550 ng of total RNA. The reaction used a constant-region primer and ProtoScript II reverse transcriptase. Generation of the TCR beta libraries relied on three nested multiplex PCR rounds using slightly modified ARM-PCR. Running 9 to 10 cycles apiece, the first two PCR rounds relied on TRBV1-TRBV30 forward primers together with a C-beta reverse primer. TCRdb reprocessed the multiplex PCR reads with MiXCR, giving one entry per CDR3 protein. The sample shows some 320,000 distinct CDR3 sequences, roughly 60% of them seen only once. Germline DNA was also extracted, with blood RNA taken from unsorted whole blood. The specimen sequenced was peripheral blood. These receptors were taken from a man in his forties with primary liver carcinoma and hepatitis B virus infection.

In the case of this clonotype: At one end, the junction sequence differs from germline, possibly due to a read error. V usage is TRBV5-4 and J usage is TRBJ2-5; D possibly uses TRBD1 or TRBD2 (5 bases each). The CDR3 runs to 15 residues. Per the germline V gene, CDR1 is SGHNT and CDR2 is YYREEE (reference sequence). The CDR3 sequence: CTSSLNGDGQETQNF. The CDR3 nucleotides read TGTACCAGCAGCTTGAACGGGGACGGCCAAGAGACCCAAAACTTC.

This clonotype was picked up a small number of times. This chain connects TRBV11-2 to TRBJ1-5; D may be TRBD1 (5 bases). Germline loops: CDR1 SGHAT, CDR2 FQNNGV. This CDR3 is built from 14 residues. V gave up 5 bases and J gave up 6 bases, with 14 bases separating them. The CDR3 DNA reads as TGTGCCAGCAGCGACCTAGACACAGGTCAGCCCCAGCATTTT. Its protein product is CASSDLDTGQPQHF.

CDR3 in amino acids: CASSLDGTSEYEQYF. The CDR3 DNA follows: TGCGCCAGCAGCTTGGATGGGACTAGCGAGTACGAGCAGTACTTC. The gene calls are TRBV5-1 and TRBJ2-7; 10 bases fit TRBD2. The CDR3 runs to 15 residues. Trimming took 0 bases from V and 4 from J; bases not matched to a gene: 4. The V gene's germline CDR1 is SGHRS and CDR2 YFSETQ.

About this clonotype itself: Given a much more abundant clone one base away, this may be a read error. The chain uses TRBV12-3 or TRBV12-4 and TRBJ1-5; D not resolved. This CDR3 has 13 residues. Trimming shortened V by 5 bases and J by 1 base, and 6 bases separated the two germline ends. The CDR3 sequence is CASSIGSNQPQHF. CDR3 coding DNA: TGTGCCAGCAGTATAGGCAGCAATCAGCCCCAGCATTTT.

The rearrangement links TRBV21-1 to TRBJ1-5. TRBV21-1 is marked as a pseudogene. The CDR3 sequence is 12 residues long. In DNA form, the CDR3 reads TGTGCCAGCAGCAGGAGCAATCAGCCCCAGCATTTT. Protein: CASSRSNQPQHF.

As to this clonotype: One junction end does not reproduce the germline sequence, and a read error may be involved. The rearrangement joins TRBV12-3 or TRBV12-4 to TRBJ2-3; weak D call: TRBD2 (6 bases). The CDR3 totals 13 residues. The DNA for the CDR3 is TGTGCCAGCGGTTTGCGGGGTGCAGATACGCAGTATTTT. Its translation: CASGLRGADTQYF.

With respect to this clonotype: Compared with germline, one end of the junction differs, possibly owing to a read error. This chain joins TRBV11-3 and TRBJ2-1, with D perhaps matching TRBD2 (6 bases). CDR1 is SGHNT and CDR2 is YENEEA in the germline V gene. The CDR3 has 14 amino acids. CDR3 sequence: CSSSLGRGKNEQFF. The CDR3 nucleotides read TGTTCCAGCAGCTTAGGACGGGGGAAAAATGAGCAGTTCTTC.

The genes are TRBV30 and TRBJ2-7; tentatively, D is TRBD1 (6 bases). The CDR3 spans 12 residues. Germline V gives CDR1 GTSNPN, CDR2 SVGIG (reference sequence). Trimming removed 5 bases from V and 9 bases from J, with 17 bases in between. The CDR3 DNA sequence: TGTGCCTGGCAGGGGACCCACTATGGGCAGTACTTC. As protein: CAWQGTHYGQYF.

In regard to this clonotype: Its ends do not fully match the called genes, so a read error is possible. The rearrangement uses TRBV5-5 and TRBJ2-1; possibly TRBD1 for D (5 bases). The CDR3 contains 12 residues. Germline CDR1 and CDR2: SGHKS and YYEKEE (reference sequence). CDR3 in DNA: TGTACCAGCAGCGCGACAGAGAATGAGCAGTTCTTC. It encodes CTSSATENEQFF.

A word on this clonotype: This may be a read error: a much more frequent sequence differs by one nucleotide. This chain connects TRBV6-2 or TRBV6-3 to TRBJ2-7; D is possibly TRBD2 (6 bases). This CDR3 contains 16 residues. Looked up from germline, CDR1 is MNHEY and CDR2 is SVGEGT. V was cut by 6 bases and J by 1 base, with 19 bases left in between. CDR3 region: CASSSGQGLASYEQYF. CDR3 in DNA: TGTGCCAGCAGCTCCGGTCAGGGACTCGCATCCTACGAGCAGTACTTC.

At least ten counts were recorded for this clonotype. The rearrangement links TRBV4-2 to TRBJ2-5, with D unresolved. Between the trimmed V and J ends, which lost 5 bases and 2 bases, there was a span of 6 bases. In germline, CDR1 is LGHNA, CDR2 YNFKEQ. The length of the CDR3 is 12 residues. CDR3 in DNA: TGTGCCAGCAGCTCGGAACAAGAGACCCAGTACTTC. Translation gives CASSSEQETQYF.

There are a few counts of this clonotype. The rearrangement links TRBV6-2 or TRBV6-3 to TRBJ1-1, with 8 bases that match TRBD1. With 2 bases clipped from V and 7 bases from J, the junction kept 6 bases outside the gene matches. CDR3 length equals 14 residues. CDR1 is MNHEY, CDR2 SVGEGT, per germline. CDR3: CASSYDRGNLEAFF. CDR3 nucleotides: TGTGCCAGCAGTTACGACAGGGGCAACCTTGAAGCTTTCTTT.

A remark on this clonotype: An end of the junction differs from the germline gene, which may be a read error. The genes are TRBV29-1 and TRBJ2-1; weak D call: TRBD2 (6 bases). CDR1 SQVTM and CDR2 ANQGSEA come from the germline V gene. The CDR3 has 14 amino acids. The CDR3 DNA is TGCAGCGCCTCGGACGGGAGCTCCTACAATGAGCATATCTTC. It yields the protein CSASDGSSYNEHIF.

For this clonotype: This sequence may be a read error, since a much larger clone differs from it by one base. V is TRBV10-3 and J is TRBJ2-2; D uncertain. Germline CDR1 and CDR2: ENHRY and SYGVKD. The CDR3 length is 14 residues. Trimming took 6 bases from V and 3 from J, leaving 11 bases between them. The CDR3 DNA is TGTGCCATCAGGGCCGAACCCGACACCGGGGAGCTGTTTTTT. Encoded protein: CAIRAEPDTGELFF.

As for this clonotype: A much more abundant neighbour one base away suggests this may be a read error. The conserved phenylalanine or tryptophan is not found at the CDR3 terminus, so this likely reflects a read error. The chain uses TRBV6-5 and TRBJ2-2; D not certain. The CDR3 length is 12 residues. V lost 6 bases and J 9 bases, leaving 11 bases between the germline ends. Germline CDR1 reads MNHEY; CDR2 reads SVGAGI. The CDR3 sequence is CASSQTTRELFL. As DNA, the CDR3 is TGTGCCAGCAGCCAAACGACCCGGGAGCTGTTTCTT.

This chain uses TRBV20-1 with TRBJ2-7; D unclear. Deletions cut 1 base from V and 4 bases from J, with 5 bases between. This CDR3 contains 11 residues. Germline assignment: CDR1 DFQATT and CDR2 SNEGSKA (reference sequence). CDR3: CSARAGYEQYF. The CDR3 DNA follows: TGCAGTGCTAGAGCTGGGTACGAGCAGTACTTC.

Worth noting for this clonotype: Being one base from a much bigger clone, this may be a read error. The chain employs TRBV4-1 and TRBJ2-5, with 8 bases aligning to TRBD2. The V gene end was trimmed by 0 bases and the J gene end by 5 bases; junction bases not matched to a gene: 11. CDR1 is MGHRA, CDR2 YSYEKL, per germline. This CDR3 region has 17 residues. CDR3 in amino acids: CASSQDAERGMRETQYF. The CDR3 bases are TGCGCCAGCAGCCAAGACGCCGAGCGGGGGATGAGGGAGACCCAGTACTTC.

For this clonotype: A much larger clone lies one base from this, so it may be a read error. The conserved phenylalanine or tryptophan normally closing the CDR3 is absent here, so this likely arose from a read error. The chain joins TRBV6-6 to TRBJ1-1; D remains ambiguous. Germline CDR1 MNHNY, CDR2 SVGAGI (reference sequence). V was trimmed by 0 bases and J by 1 base, leaving 9 bases between them. The CDR3 consists of 15 residues. In DNA, the CDR3 is TGTGCCAGCAGTTACTCCCCCCGGAGGAACACTGAAGCTTTCCTT. Encoded protein: CASSYSPRRNTEAFL.

The chain carries TRBV28 and TRBJ1-5; 8 bases match TRBD1. The CDR3 spans 14 residues. V gave up 10 bases and J gave up 4 bases; unmatched junction bases: 9. Germline V gene sequence: CDR1 MDHEN, CDR2 SYDVKM. The CDR3 reads CATERTGMNQPQHF. As DNA, the CDR3 is TGTGCCACCGAAAGGACAGGGATGAATCAGCCCCAGCATTTT.

Remarks on this clonotype: A much larger clone sits a single nucleotide away, making a read error possible. V usage is TRBV6-1 and J usage is TRBJ1-4; 8 nucleotides line up with TRBD1. With 4 bases clipped from V and 14 bases from J, the junction kept 12 bases outside the gene matches. This CDR3 has 14 amino acids. The germline gives CDR1 MNHNS, CDR2 SASEGT. The CDR3 sequence is CASSAASGGVRLFF. For the CDR3, the DNA is TGTGCCAGCAGTGCCGCGTCAGGGGGCGTTCGGCTGTTTTTT.

A single count supports this clonotype. A read error may be the cause here, since a much bigger clone is one base away. This chain joins TRBV4-3 and TRBJ2-3; no firm D call. This CDR3 is built from 15 residues. The V and J ends lost 4 bases and 5 bases respectively, with 16 bases between them. The germline V gene encodes CDR1 LGHNA and CDR2 YSLEER. CDR3 residues: CASSPRALGLDTQYF. DNA of the CDR3: TGCGCCAGCAGCCCTCGAGCTCTGGGCCTAGATACGCAGTATTTT.

With regard to this clonotype: At one of its ends the junction is not consistent with the germline gene, which may arise from a read error. The chain is built from TRBV12-3 or TRBV12-4 and TRBJ2-7, with 10 bases lining up with TRBD1. This CDR3 comprises 15 residues. CDR3 sequence: CASSVGGQGTYKQYF. The CDR3 DNA reads as TGTGCCAGCAGTGTCGGGGGACAGGGGACCTACAAGCAGTACTTC.

Regarding this clonotype: A much bigger clone sits one base away, suggesting this may be a read error. Since no conserved phenylalanine or tryptophan closes the CDR3, a read error is the likely cause. The chain couples TRBV6-6 to TRBJ2-3; no reliable D call. V lost 2 bases, J lost 0 bases, and 9 bases lay in between. From germline, CDR1 is MNHNY and CDR2 SVGAGI (reference sequence). CDR3 length: 15 residues. The CDR3 is CASSYGDISTDTQYL. CDR3 sequence (DNA): TGTGCCAGCAGTTACGGCGACATAAGCACAGATACGCAGTATCTT.

About this clonotype: One end of the junction varies from germline; a read error may be responsible. The chain has TRBV19 and TRBJ2-1; weak D call: TRBD1 (6 bases). This CDR3 has 14 residues. The germline V gene encodes CDR1 LNHDA and CDR2 SQIVND (reference sequence). The CDR3 here is CASSMGRGYNGQFF. CDR3 in DNA: TGTGCCAGTAGTATGGGCAGGGGCTACAATGGGCAGTTCTTC.

The chain joins TRBV5-4 to TRBJ1-4; maybe TRBD1 (5 bases). From germline, CDR1 is SGHNT and CDR2 YYREEE (reference sequence). CDR3 size: 13 residues. V lost 7 bases and J lost 8, with 15 bases in between. CDR3 coding DNA: TGTGCCAGCTGTCCTGGGACGGTGGAAAAACTGTTTTTT. This encodes CASCPGTVEKLFF.

The rearrangement joins TRBV7-9 to TRBJ1-1, with D perhaps TRBD1 (5 bases). Germline V gives CDR1 SEHNR, CDR2 FQNEAQ (reference sequence). This CDR3 comprises 15 residues. With 2 bases removed from V and 8 bases from J, the gap between germline ends came to 18 bases. CDR3 nucleotide sequence: TGTGCCAGCAGCTTACCGGGGCCTATCACCCGGGAAGCTTTCTTT. Translated, it gives CASSLPGPITREAFF.

Many counts were recorded for this clonotype. This chain joins TRBV4-2 and TRBJ1-6; TRBD1 might be the D (5 bases). CDR1 is LGHNA, CDR2 YNFKEQ, per germline. V lost 2 bases to trimming and J lost 10 bases, with 9 bases between them. The CDR3 totals 13 residues. The CDR3 spells CASSQSRDSPLHF. The CDR3 region has the DNA TGTGCCAGCAGCCAATCCAGGGACTCACCCCTCCACTTT.